This TCR beta chain emerged from a study of T cell responses to AZD1222 COVID-19 vaccine. The table came from immunoSEQ multiplex PCR; TCRdb's copy has only in-frame clones and leaves some out. The data show approximately 94,000 clones, roughly 91% seen once. Regarding the study as a whole: Following two doses of AZD1222, Spike-specific TCR breadth and depth rose.

V shed 2 bases, J shed 4 bases, and the junction held 5 bases outside the gene matches. The CDR3 has 16 residues. The germline CDR1 and CDR2 sequences are LGHNA and YNFKEQ. Comment on this clone: What it binds is unknown.

This sample comprised peripheral blood, obtained on day 0 of AZD1222 vaccination. The chain couples TRBV4-2 to TRBJ2-1; TRBD2 matches 10 bases. This TCR came from an adult in good health. In nucleotides, the CDR3 is TGTGCCAGCAGCCAATCAGGACTAGCGGATTACAATGAGCAGTTCTTC. Translating it yields CASSQSGLADYNEQFF.